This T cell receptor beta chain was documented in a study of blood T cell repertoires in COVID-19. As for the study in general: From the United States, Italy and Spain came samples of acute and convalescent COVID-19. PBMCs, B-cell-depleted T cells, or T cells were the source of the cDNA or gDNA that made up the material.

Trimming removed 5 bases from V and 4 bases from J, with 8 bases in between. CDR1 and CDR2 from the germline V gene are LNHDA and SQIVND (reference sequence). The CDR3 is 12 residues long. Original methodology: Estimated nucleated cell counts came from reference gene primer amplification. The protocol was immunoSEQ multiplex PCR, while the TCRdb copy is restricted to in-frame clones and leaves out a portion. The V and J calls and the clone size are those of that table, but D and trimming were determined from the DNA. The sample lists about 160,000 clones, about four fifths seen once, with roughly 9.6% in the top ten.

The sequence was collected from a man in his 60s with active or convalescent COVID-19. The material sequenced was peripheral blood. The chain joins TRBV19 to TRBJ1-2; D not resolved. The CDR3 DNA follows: TGTGCCAGTAGTTCTACCCGCTATGGCTACACCTTC. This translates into CASSSTRYGYTF.